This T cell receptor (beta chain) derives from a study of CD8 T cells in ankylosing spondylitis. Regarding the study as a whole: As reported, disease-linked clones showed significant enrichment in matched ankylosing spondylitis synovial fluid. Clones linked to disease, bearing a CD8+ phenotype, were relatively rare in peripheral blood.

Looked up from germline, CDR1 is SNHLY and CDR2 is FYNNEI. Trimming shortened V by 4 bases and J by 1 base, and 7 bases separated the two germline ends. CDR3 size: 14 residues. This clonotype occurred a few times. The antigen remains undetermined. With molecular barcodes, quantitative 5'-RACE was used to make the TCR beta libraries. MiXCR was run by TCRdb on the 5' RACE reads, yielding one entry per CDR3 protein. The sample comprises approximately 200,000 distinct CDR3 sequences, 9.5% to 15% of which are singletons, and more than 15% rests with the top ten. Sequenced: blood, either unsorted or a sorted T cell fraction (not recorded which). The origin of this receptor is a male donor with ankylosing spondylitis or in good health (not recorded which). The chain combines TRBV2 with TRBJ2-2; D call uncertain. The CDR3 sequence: CASSVQQNTGELFF. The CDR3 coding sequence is TGTGCCAGCAGTGTGCAACAGAACACCGGGGAGCTGTTTTTT. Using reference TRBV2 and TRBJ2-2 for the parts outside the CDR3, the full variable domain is EPEVTQTPSHQVTQMGQEVILRCVPISNHLYFYWYRQILGQKVEFLVSFYNNEISEKSEIFDDQFSVERPDGSNFTLKIRSTKLEDSAMYFCASSVQQNTGELFFGEGSRLTVL.